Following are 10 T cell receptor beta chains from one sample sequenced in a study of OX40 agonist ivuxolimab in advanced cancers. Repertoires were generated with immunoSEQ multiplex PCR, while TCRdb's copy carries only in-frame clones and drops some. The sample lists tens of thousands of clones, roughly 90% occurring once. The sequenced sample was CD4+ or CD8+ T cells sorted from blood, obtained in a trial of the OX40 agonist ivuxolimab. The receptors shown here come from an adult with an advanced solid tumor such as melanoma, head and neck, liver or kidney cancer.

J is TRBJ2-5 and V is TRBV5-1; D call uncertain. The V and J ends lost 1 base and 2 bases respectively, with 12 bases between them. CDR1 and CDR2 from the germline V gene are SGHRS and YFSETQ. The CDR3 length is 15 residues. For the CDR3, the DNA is TGCGCCAGCAGCTTGTTGCTCGGAGCTCAAGAGACCCAGTACTTC. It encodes CASSLLLGAQETQYF.

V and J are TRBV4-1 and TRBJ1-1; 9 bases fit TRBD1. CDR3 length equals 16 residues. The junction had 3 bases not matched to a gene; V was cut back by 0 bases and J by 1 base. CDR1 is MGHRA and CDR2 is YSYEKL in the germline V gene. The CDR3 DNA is TGCGCCAGCAGCCAAGAAAGGGGACAGGGGAACACTGAAGCTTTCTTT. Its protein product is CASSQERGQGNTEAFF.

CDR3 DNA sequence: TGTGCCAGCTCACCATATTCTAGCGGGGGCACAGATACGCAGTATTTT. Translating it yields CASSPYSSGGTDTQYF. V usage is TRBV18 and J usage is TRBJ2-3; 9 bases line up with TRBD2. Germline V lookup: CDR1 KGHSH, CDR2 LQKENI. The CDR3 sequence is 16 residues long. Trimming took 2 bases from V and 1 from J; bases not matched to a gene: 4.

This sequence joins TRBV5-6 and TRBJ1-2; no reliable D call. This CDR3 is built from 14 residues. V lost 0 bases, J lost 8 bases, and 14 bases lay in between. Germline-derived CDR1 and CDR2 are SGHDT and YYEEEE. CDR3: CASSLGHRSGGYTF. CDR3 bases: TGTGCCAGCAGCTTGGGACATCGGAGCGGAGGCTACACCTTC.

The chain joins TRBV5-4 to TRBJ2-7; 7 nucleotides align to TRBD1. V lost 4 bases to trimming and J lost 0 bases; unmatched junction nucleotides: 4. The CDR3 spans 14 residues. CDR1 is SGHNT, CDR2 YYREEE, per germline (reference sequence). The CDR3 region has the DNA TGTGCCAGCAGCCGACAGGGCCTCTCCTACGAGCAGTACTTC. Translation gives CASSRQGLSYEQYF.

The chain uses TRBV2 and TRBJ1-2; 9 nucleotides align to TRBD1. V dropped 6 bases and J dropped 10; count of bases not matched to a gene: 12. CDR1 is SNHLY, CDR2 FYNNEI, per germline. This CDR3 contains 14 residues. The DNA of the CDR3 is TGTGCCAGCAGGGAACAGGGGGCCTTTACCCTCTACACCTTC. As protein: CASREQGAFTLYTF.

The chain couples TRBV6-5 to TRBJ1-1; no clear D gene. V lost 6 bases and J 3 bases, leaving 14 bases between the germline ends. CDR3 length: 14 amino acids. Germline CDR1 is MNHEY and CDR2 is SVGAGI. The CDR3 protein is CASSLFPEDTEAFF. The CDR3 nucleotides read TGTGCCAGCAGCCTATTTCCAGAGGACACTGAAGCTTTCTTT.

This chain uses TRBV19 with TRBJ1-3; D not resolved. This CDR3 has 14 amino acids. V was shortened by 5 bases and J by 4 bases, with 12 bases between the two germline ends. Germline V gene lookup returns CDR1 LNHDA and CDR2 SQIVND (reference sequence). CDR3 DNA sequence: TGTGCCAGTAGTTCGGGCGTCGGAGGAAACACCATATATTTT. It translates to CASSSGVGGNTIYF.

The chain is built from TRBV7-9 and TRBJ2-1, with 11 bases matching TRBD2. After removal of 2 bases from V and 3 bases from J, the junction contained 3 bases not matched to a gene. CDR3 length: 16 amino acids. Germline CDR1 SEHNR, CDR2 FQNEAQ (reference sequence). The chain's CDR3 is CASSLMGTSGYNEQFF. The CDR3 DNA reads TGTGCCAGCAGCTTAATGGGGACTAGCGGCTACAATGAGCAGTTCTTC. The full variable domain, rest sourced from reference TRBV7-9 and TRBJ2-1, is DTGVSQNPRHKITKRGQNVTFRCDPISEHNRLYWYRQTLGQGPEFLTYFQNEAQLEKSRLLSDRFSAERPKGSFSTLEIQRTEQGDSAMYLCASSLMGTSGYNEQFFGPGTRLTVL.

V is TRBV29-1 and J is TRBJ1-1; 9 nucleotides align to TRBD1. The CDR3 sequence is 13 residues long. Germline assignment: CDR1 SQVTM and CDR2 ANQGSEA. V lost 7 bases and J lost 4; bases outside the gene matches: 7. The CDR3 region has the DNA TGCAGCGAAAAGGACAGGGGAAGCACTGAAGCTTTCTTT. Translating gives CSEKDRGSTEAFF. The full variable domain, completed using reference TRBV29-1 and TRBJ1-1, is SAVISQKPSRDICQRGTSLTIQCQVDSQVTMMFWYRQQPGQSLTLIATANQGSEATYESGFVIDKFPISRPNLTFSTLTVSNMSPEDSSIYLCSEKDRGSTEAFFGQGTRLTVV.